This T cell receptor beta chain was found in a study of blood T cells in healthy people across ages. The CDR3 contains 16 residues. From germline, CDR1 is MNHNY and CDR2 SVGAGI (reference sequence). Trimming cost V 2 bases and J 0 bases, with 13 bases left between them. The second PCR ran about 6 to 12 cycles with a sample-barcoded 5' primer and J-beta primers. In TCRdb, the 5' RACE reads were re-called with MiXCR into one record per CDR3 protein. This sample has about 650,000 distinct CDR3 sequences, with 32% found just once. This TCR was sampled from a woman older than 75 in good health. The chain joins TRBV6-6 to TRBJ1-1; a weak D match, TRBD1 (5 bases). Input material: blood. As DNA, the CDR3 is TGTGCCAGCAGTTACCCTCAGGGAAGAATGAACACTGAAGCTTTCTTT. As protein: CASSYPQGRMNTEAFF.